This TCR beta chain was sequenced during a study of early T cells in non-severe SARS-CoV-2 infection. Study-wide findings and caveats: VDJdb matching, biased toward anti-spike CD8 responses, missed private and CD4 specificities.

A remark on this clonotype: Its antigen remains unknown.

Molecules of cDNA were individually given unique molecular identifiers that were attached to them. Each CDR3 protein gets one entry after TCRdb re-called the 5' RACE reads with MiXCR. This sample has 55,000 to 75,000 distinct CDR3 sequences, with about 8.4% found just once. Per the germline V gene, CDR1 is MDHEN and CDR2 is SYDVKM. Trimming left V 4 bases short and J 2 bases short, with 9 bases between. CDR3 size: 14 residues. V and J are TRBV28 and TRBJ2-1; D might be TRBD1 (5 bases). The sequencing sample was made of whole blood. This TCR derives from an adult who was a healthcare worker with PCR-confirmed SARS-CoV-2 infection or an uninfected control (not recorded which). CDR3 region: CASSSRVAYNEQFF. The CDR3 region has the DNA TGTGCCAGCAGTTCCAGGGTCGCCTACAATGAGCAGTTCTTC.